One sample yielded the 8 T cell receptor beta chains listed below, sequenced in a study of OX40 agonist ivuxolimab in advanced cancers. Using immunoSEQ multiplex PCR, the repertoire was profiled, and TCRdb retains in-frame clones only, with some absent. The table has about 84,000 clones, roughly nine tenths seen once; the top ten hold under 0.25%. The specimen was CD4+ or CD8+ T cells sorted from blood, collected in a trial of the OX40 agonist ivuxolimab. The receptors shown here come from an adult with an advanced solid tumor such as melanoma, head and neck, liver or kidney cancer.

The chain is built from TRBV7-2 and TRBJ2-1, with 9 bases fitting TRBD2. CDR3 size: 14 residues. Trimming at V came to 3 bases and at J to 7 bases, leaving 4 bases not matched to a gene. Per the germline V gene, CDR1 is SGHTA and CDR2 is FQGNSA. The CDR3 loop is CASSFLTSGNEQFF. CDR3 DNA: TGTGCCAGCAGCTTTTTGACTAGCGGAAATGAGCAGTTCTTC.

CDR3 loop: CAWSPPGLRPYEQYF. Here the CDR3 DNA reads TGTGCCTGGAGTCCGCCGGGACTGAGGCCCTACGAGCAGTACTTC. The chain is built from TRBV30 and TRBJ2-7; tentative D call: TRBD2 (6 bases). The CDR3 has 15 amino acids. The germline gives CDR1 GTSNPN, CDR2 SVGIG (reference sequence). V lost 2 bases and J lost 2, with 16 bases in between.

This sequence joins TRBV6-1 and TRBJ1-1, with 10 bases identical to TRBD1. V lost 2 bases to trimming and J lost 7 bases; unmatched junction nucleotides: 4. This CDR3 spans 14 amino acids. Germline values: CDR1 MNHNS, CDR2 SASEGT. This chain's CDR3 is CASSEWGQGIEAFF. The CDR3 nucleotides are TGTGCCAGCAGTGAATGGGGACAGGGGATTGAAGCTTTCTTT.

The chain is built from TRBV21-1 and TRBJ2-5; the table gives TRBD2 as D, unverified against the DNA. TRBV21-1 is recorded as a pseudogene. This CDR3 has 16 residues. CDR3 sequence: CASSVWTSGVQETQYF. The CDR3 DNA follows: TGTGCCAGCAGCGTTTGGACTAGCGGGGTCCAAGAGACCCAGTACTTC.

The chain carries TRBV5-1 and TRBJ2-2, with D perhaps TRBD1 (5 bases). The CDR3 spans 16 residues. Germline V gene data show CDR1 as SGHRS and CDR2 as YFSETQ. The V end was cut by 0 bases, the J end by 0 bases, with 9 bases between. As DNA, the CDR3 is TGCGCCAGCAGCTTGGAGACAGTCCCGAACACCGGGGAGCTGTTTTTT. Its protein product is CASSLETVPNTGELFF.

This chain joins TRBV6-5 and TRBJ1-1; D possibly corresponds to TRBD1 (5 bases). Germline V gives CDR1 MNHEY, CDR2 SVGAGI. The CDR3 consists of 15 residues. Trimming took off 8 bases at V and 0 bases at J, with 16 bases between the two ends. CDR3 nucleotide sequence: TGTGCCAGCCTCCCCGGGGGGGGGATGAACACTGAAGCTTTCTTT. This encodes CASLPGGGMNTEAFF.

The V gene is TRBV28, the J gene TRBJ2-1; 8 bases are a match to TRBD2. The V and J ends lost 8 bases and 4 bases, in that order; junction bases with no gene match: 7. This CDR3 comprises 14 residues. CDR1 is MDHEN and CDR2 is SYDVKM in the germline V gene. CDR3 nucleotide sequence: TGTGCCAGCTACCTTAGCGGGACTTACAATGAGCAGTTCTTC. This codes for CASYLSGTYNEQFF.

The chain recombines TRBV6-1 with TRBJ2-7; 9 bases fit TRBD1. In germline, CDR1 is MNHNS, CDR2 SASEGT. V trimming: 7 bases; J trimming: 4 bases; junction bases outside the gene matches: 8. The CDR3 is 14 residues long. The CDR3 bases are TGTGCCAGCAAAAGAGGACAGGGGACTTACGAGCAGTACGTC. Protein product: CASKRGQGTYEQYV.